This T cell receptor beta chain was documented in a study of vaccination and CD4 T cells after COVID-19. Study-level background: Each control culture was treated with a CEFX pool, an HIV-1 Nef pool, or no peptide.

The ends were cut back, 10 bases at V and 5 bases at J, with 17 bases in the middle. The CDR3 sequence is 13 residues long. The germline gives CDR1 MNHNS, CDR2 SASEGT. Cultured CD4+ T-cell DNA underwent Oncomine TCR Beta short-read sequencing. From the PCR reads, TCRdb called clonotypes with MiXCR, one entry per CDR3 protein. The sample lists thousands of distinct CDR3 sequences, 25% to 40% occurring once. As for treatment: approximately 9-day PBMC culture with coronavirus spike peptide pools or control peptides (ViraFEST assay). In the ViraFEST assay, peptide-pool expansion preceded TCR sequencing of expanded clonotypes. Details on this clonotype: Its antigen is unidentified.

Study-wide points: There were relatively few convalescent patients studied, and there were no early post-infection timepoints. In convalescent patients, 304 of 307 vaccine-specific clones were spike mono-reactive.

The sequence was collected from a human donor who had recovered from COVID-19. The J gene is TRBJ2-5, the V gene TRBV6-1, with D unresolved. The sample consisted of CD4+ T cells from blood, cultured in vitro. The CDR3: CATQARSGETQYF. Here the CDR3 DNA reads TGTGCCACCCAGGCCAGATCTGGGGAGACCCAGTACTTC.